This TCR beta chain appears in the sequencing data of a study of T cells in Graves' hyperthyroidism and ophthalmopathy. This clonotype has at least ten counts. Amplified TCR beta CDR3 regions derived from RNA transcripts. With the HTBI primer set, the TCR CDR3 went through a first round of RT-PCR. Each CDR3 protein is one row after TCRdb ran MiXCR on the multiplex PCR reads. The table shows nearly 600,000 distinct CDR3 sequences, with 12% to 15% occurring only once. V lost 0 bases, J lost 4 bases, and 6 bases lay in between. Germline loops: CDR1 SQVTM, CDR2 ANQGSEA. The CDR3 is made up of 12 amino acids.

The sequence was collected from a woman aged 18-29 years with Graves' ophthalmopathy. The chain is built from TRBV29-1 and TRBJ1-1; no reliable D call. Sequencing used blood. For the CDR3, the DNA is TGCAGCGTTGAAGAAAGGGCCACTGAAGCTTTCTTT. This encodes CSVEERATEAFF.